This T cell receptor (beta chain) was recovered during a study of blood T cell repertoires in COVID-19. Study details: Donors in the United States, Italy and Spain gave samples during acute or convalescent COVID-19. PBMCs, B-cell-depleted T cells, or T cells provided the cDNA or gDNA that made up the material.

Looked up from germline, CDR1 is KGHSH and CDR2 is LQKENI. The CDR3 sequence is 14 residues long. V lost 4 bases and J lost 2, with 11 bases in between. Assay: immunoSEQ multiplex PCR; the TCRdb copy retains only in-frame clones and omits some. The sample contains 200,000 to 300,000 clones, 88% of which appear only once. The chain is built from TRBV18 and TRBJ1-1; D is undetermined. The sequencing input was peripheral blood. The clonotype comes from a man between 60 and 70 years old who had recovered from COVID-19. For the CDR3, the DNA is TGTGCCAGCTCACAGAATAATGGCAACACTGAAGCTTTCTTT. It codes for CASSQNNGNTEAFF.